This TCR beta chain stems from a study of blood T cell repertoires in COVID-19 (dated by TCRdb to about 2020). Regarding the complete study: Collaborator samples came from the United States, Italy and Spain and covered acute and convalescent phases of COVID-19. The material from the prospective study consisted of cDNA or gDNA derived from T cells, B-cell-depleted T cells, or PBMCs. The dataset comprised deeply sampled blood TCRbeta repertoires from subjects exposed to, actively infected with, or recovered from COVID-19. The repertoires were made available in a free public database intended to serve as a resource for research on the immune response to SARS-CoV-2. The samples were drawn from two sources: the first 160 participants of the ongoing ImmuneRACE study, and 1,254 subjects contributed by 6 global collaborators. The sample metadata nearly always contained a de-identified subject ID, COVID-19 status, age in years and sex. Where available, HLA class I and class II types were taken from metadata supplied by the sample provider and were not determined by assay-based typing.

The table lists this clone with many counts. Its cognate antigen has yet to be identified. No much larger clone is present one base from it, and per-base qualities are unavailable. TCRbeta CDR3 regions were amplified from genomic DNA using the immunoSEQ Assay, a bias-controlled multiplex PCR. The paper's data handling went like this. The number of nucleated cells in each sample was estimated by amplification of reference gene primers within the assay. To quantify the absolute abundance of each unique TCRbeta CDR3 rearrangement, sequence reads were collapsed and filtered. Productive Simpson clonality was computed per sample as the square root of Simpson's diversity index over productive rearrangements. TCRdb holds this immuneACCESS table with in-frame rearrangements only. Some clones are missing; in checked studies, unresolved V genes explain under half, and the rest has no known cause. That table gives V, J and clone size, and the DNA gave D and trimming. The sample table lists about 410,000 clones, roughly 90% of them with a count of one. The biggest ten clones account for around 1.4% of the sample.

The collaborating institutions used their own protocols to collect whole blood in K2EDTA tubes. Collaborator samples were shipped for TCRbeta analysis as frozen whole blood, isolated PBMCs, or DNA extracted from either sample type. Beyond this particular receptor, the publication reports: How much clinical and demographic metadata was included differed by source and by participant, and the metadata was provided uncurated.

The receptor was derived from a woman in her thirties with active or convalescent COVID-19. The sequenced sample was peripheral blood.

The nucleotide sequence reads TGTGCTAGTGGTTTTTCCGGGACTAGCGGAGTCTACGAGCAGTACTTC. This codes for CASGFSGTSGVYEQYF. The chain is assembled from TRBV12-5 and TRBJ2-7; TRBD2 lines up with 11 middle nucleotides. The CDR3 holds 16 amino acids from the cysteine to the phenylalanine. The kept DNA is CDR3 alone, 48 bases in frame from the first base. Clipping removes 3 bases from V and 3 bases from J, with 7 as the unmatched junction base count. CDR1 and CDR2 are read off the germline V gene as LGHNT and FRNRAP.